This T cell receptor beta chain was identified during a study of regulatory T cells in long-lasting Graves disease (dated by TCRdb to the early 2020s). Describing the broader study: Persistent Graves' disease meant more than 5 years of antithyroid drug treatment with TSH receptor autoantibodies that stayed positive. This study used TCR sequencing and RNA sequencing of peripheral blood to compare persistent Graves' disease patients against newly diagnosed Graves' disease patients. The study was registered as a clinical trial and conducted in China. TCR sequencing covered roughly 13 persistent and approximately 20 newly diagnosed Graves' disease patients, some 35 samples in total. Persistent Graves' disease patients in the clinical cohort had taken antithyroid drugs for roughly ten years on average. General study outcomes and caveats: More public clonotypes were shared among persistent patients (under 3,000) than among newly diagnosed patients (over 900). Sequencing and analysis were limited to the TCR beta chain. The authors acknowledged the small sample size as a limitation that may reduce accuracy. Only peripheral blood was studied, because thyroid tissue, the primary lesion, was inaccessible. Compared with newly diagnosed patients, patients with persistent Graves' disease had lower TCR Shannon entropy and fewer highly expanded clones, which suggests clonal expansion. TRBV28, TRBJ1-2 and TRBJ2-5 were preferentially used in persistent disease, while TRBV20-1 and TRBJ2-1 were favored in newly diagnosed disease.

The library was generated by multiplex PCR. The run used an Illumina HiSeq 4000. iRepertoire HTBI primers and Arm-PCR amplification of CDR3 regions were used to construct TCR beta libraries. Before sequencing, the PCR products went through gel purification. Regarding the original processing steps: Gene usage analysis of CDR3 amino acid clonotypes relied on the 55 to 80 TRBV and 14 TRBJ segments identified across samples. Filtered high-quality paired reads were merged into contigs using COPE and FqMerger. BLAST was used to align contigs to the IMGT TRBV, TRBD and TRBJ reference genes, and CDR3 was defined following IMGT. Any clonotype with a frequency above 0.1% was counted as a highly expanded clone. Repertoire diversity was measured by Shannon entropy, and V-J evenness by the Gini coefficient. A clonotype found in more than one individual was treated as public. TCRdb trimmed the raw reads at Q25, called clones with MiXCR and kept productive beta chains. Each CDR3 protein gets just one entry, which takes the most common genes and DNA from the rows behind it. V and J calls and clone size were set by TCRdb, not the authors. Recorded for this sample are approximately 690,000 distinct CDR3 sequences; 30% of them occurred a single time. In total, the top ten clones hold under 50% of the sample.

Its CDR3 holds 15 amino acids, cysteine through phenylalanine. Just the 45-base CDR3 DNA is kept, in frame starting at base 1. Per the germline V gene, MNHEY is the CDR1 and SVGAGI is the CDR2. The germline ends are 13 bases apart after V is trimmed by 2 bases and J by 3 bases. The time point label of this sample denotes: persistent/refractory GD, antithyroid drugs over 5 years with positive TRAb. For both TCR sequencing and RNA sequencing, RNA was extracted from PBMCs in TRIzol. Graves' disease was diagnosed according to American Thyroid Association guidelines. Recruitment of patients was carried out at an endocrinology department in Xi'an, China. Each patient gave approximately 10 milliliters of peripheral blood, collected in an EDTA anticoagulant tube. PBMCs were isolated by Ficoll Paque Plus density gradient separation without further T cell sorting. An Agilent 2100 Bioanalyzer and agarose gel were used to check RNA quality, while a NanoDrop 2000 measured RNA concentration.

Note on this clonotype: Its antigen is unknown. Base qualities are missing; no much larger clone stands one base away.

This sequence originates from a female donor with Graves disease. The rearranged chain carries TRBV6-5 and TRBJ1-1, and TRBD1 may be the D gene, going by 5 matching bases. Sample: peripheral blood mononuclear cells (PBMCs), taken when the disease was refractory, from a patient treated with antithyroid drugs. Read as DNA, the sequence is TGTGCCAGCAGTTACAGGTGGACGGGGGACACTGAAGCTTTCTTT. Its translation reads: CASSYRWTGDTEAFF.